This T cell receptor (beta chain) was profiled in a study of response to subunit inactivated influenza vaccine. This clonotype has more than one count but fewer than ten. This CDR3 is 14 amino acids long. With V trimmed by 4 bases and J by 4 bases, 7 bases remained unmatched. Germline loops: CDR1 SGHKS, CDR2 YYEKEE (reference sequence). Each CDR3 protein is one row after TCRdb ran MiXCR on the RT-PCR reads. This sample yields just under 550,000 distinct CDR3 sequences, of which around 25% are seen a single time; 2.5% to 3.5% belongs to the top ten. The data were also submitted as part of a second study, on T cells expressing NK-cell markers. In that study: cDNA encoding TCR beta was synthesized via 5'RACE template switching incorporating UMIs. The eight sequenced donors comprised seven who were HCMV-seropositive and one who was seronegative. Sorting was limited to alpha-beta TCR-expressing T cells with an anti-gamma-delta TCR antibody in several experiments. The CD3+CD56-NKG2C+ fraction was also led by these clonotypes in a few donors.

The sample consisted of CD4+ T cells sorted from PBMCs, taken 11 to 12 days after vaccination. The chain combines TRBV5-5 with TRBJ2-5; 7 positions agree with TRBD1. This TCR was sampled from a man aged 50-59 years who received an inactivated influenza vaccine. The chain's CDR3 is CASSGDRVIETQYF. The CDR3 nucleotides read TGTGCCAGCAGCGGCGACAGGGTGATAGAGACCCAGTACTTC.